These 6 T cell receptor beta chains were sequenced from one sample in a study of blood T cell repertoires in COVID-19. TCRdb keeps only in-frame clones here, not all; method: immunoSEQ multiplex PCR. The sample comprises around 140,000 clones, about 89% of which are singletons, and about 2.5% rests with the top ten. Sample: peripheral blood. The receptors originated from a man aged 50-60 years with active COVID-19.

The rearrangement links TRBV30 to TRBJ1-2, with TRBD1 as a possible D gene (6 bases). Trimming shortened V by 2 bases and J by 3 bases, and 13 bases separated the two germline ends. CDR1 and CDR2 (germline): GTSNPN, SVGIG (reference sequence). The CDR3 is made up of 14 amino acids. Here the CDR3 reads CAWSRRGNDYGYTF. CDR3 DNA: TGTGCCTGGAGTCGAAGGGGGAACGACTATGGCTACACCTTC.

The chain couples TRBV7-2 to TRBJ2-7; possibly TRBD2 for D (7 bases). Looked up from germline, CDR1 is SGHTA and CDR2 is FQGNSA. This CDR3 spans 14 amino acids. The V and J ends lost 4 bases and 7 bases respectively, with 17 bases between them. This chain's CDR3 is CASSSTNREGEQYF. The CDR3 region has the DNA TGTGCCAGCAGCTCAACTAACAGGGAGGGAGAGCAGTACTTC.

This chain joins TRBV2 and TRBJ1-1, with TRBD1 identical over 8 bases. From germline, CDR1 is SNHLY and CDR2 FYNNEI. The ends lost 6 bases at V and 3 bases at J; junction bases unmatched: 6. CDR3 length: 14 amino acids. CDR3 loop: CASSFQQGDTEAFF. CDR3 DNA sequence: TGTGCCAGCAGCTTCCAACAGGGGGACACTGAAGCTTTCTTT.

This clone was seen once. V gene TRBV9 combines with J gene TRBJ2-2; D ambiguous. CDR3 length: 15 residues. CDR1 and CDR2 (germline): SGDLS, YYNGEE. V lost 1 base to trimming and J lost 0 bases, with 7 bases between them. DNA of the CDR3: TGTGCCAGCAGCGTACGGCAGGCGAACACCGGGGAGCTGTTTTTT. Amino acids: CASSVRQANTGELFF.

This sequence joins TRBV7-2 and TRBJ1-5; D remains ambiguous. Between the trimmed V and J ends, which lost 5 bases and 4 bases, there was a span of 12 bases. This CDR3 spans 14 amino acids. Germline V gives CDR1 SGHTA, CDR2 FQGNSA. CDR3 in DNA: TGTGCCAGCAGCCCCTTCGGAGGAAATCAGCCCCAGCATTTT. This translates into CASSPFGGNQPQHF.

V and J are TRBV9 and TRBJ2-7; TRBD2 might be the D (5 bases). The CDR3 extends over 15 amino acids. Trimming took 2 bases from V and 0 from J, leaving 12 bases between them. Germline V gene data show CDR1 as SGDLS and CDR2 as YYNGEE. CDR3 in DNA: TGTGCCAGCAGCGTCGGCGGGCCCCCCTCCTACGAGCAGTACTTC. Its translation: CASSVGGPPSYEQYF.